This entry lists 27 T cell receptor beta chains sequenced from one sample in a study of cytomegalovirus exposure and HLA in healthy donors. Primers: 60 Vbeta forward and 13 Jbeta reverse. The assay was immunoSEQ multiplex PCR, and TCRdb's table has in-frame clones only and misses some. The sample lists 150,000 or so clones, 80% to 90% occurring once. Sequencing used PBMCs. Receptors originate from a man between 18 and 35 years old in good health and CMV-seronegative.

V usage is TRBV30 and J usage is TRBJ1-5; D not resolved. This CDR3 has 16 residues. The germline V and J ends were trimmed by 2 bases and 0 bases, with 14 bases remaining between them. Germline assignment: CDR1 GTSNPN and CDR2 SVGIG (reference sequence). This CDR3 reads CAWSKGGSYSNQPQHF. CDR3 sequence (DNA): TGTGCCTGGAGTAAAGGCGGGTCTTATAGCAATCAGCCCCAGCATTTT.

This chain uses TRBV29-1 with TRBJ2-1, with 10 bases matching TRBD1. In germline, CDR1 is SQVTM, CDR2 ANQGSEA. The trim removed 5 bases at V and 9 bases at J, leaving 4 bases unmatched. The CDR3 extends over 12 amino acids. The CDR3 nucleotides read TGCAGCGTTAGACAGGGGGCAGGTGAGCAGTTCTTC. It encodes CSVRQGAGEQFF.

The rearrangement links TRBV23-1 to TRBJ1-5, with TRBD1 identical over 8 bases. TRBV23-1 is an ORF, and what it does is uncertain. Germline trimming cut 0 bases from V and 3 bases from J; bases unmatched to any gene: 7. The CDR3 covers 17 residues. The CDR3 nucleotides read TGCGCCAGCAGTCAATCTCCGGACAGGGAGGACAATCAGCCCCAGCATTTT. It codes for CASSQSPDREDNQPQHF.

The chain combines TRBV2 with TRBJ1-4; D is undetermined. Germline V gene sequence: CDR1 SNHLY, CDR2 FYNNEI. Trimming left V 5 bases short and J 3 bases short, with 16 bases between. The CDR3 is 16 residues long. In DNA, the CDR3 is TGTGCCAGCAGTTGGGCCGAGATGGGAGCTAATGAAAAACTGTTTTTT. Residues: CASSWAEMGANEKLFF. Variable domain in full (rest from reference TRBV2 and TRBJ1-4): EPEVTQTPSHQVTQMGQEVILRCVPISNHLYFYWYRQILGQKVEFLVSFYNNEISEKSEIFDDQFSVERPDGSNFTLKIRSTKLEDSAMYFCASSWAEMGANEKLFFGSGTQLSVL.

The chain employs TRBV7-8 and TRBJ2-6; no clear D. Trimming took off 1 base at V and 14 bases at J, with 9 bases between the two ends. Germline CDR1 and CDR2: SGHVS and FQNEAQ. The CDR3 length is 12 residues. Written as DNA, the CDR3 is TGTGCCAGCAGCTTAGACCCGCACATCCTGACTTTC. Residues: CASSLDPHILTF.

CDR3 sequence (DNA): TGCGCCAGCAGCTTGGGACCTGGGGCTGAGCGCAATCAGCCCCAGCATTTT. Residues: CASSLGPGAERNQPQHF. The chain joins TRBV5-1 to TRBJ1-5; maybe TRBD1 (5 bases). Trimming cost V 0 bases and J 2 bases, with 15 bases left between them. CDR1 is SGHRS, CDR2 YFSETQ, per germline. The CDR3 loop spans 17 amino acids.

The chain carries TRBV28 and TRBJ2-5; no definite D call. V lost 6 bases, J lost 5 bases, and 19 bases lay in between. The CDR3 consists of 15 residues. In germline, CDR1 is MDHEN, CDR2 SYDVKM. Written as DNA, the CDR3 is TGTGCCAGCAGATCTCCCGGGTATCTTTGGGAGACCCAGTACTTC. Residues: CASRSPGYLWETQYF.

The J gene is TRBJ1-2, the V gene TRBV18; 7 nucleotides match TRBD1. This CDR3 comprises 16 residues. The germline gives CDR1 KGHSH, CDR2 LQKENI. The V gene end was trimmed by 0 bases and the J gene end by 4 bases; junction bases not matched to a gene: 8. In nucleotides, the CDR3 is TGTGCCAGCTCACCACCGGCAGGGGGTTGGAGCTATGGCTACACCTTC. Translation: CASSPPAGGWSYGYTF.

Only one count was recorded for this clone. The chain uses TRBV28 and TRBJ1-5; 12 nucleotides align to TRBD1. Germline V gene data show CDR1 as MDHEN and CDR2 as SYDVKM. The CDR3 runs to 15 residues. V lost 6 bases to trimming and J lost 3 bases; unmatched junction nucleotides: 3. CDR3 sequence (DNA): TGTGCCAGCAGAGGGACAGGGGGCTACAATCAGCCCCAGCATTTT. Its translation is CASRGTGGYNQPQHF.

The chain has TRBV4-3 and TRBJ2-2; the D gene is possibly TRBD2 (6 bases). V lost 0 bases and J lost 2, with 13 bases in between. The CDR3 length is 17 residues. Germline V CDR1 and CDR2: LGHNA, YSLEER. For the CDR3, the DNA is TGCGCCAGCAGCCAAGACTCCCCGGGAGATAACACCGGGGAGCTGTTTTTT. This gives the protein CASSQDSPGDNTGELFF.

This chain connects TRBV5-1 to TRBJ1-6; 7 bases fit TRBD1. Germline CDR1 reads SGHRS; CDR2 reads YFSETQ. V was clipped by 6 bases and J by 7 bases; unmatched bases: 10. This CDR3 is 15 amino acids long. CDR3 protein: CASTRQGGLNSPLHF. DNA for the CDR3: TGCGCCAGCACCCGACAGGGCGGACTCAATTCACCCCTCCACTTT.

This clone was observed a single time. CDR3 bases: TGTGCCAGCAGTGAATATAGCCTGAACACTGAAGCTTTCTTT. Translating gives CASSEYSLNTEAFF. The chain combines TRBV6-1 with TRBJ1-1; D gene uncertain. V dropped 2 bases and J dropped 0 bases, with 7 bases sitting between them. Germline loops: CDR1 MNHNS, CDR2 SASEGT. There are 14 residues in the CDR3.

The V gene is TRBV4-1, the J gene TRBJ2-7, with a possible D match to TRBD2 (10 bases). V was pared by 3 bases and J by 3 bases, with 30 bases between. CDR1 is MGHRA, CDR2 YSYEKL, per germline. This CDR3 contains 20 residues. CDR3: CASSQSPYRGQASGSYEQYF. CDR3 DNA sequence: TGCGCCAGCAGCCAGTCGCCCTACAGGGGGCAGGCTAGCGGGAGCTACGAGCAGTACTTC.

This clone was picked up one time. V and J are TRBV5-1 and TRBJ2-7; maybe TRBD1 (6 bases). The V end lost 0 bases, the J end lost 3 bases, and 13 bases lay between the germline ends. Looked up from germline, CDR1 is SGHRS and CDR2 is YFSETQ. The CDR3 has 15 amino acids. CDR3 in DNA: TGCGCCAGCAGCTTGGACGCAGGGGAGATCTACGAGCAGTACTTC. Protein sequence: CASSLDAGEIYEQYF.

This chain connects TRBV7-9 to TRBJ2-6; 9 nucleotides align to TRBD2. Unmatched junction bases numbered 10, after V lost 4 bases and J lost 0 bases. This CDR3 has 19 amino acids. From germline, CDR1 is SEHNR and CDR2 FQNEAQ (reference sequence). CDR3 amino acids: CASSSTRLAASSGANVLTF. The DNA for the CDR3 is TGTGCCAGCAGCTCGACTCGACTAGCGGCAAGCTCTGGGGCCAACGTCCTGACTTTC.

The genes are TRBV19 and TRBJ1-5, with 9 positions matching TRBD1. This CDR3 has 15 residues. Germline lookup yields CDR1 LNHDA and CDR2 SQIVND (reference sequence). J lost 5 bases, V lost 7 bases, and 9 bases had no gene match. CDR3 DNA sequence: TGTGCCAGTAAACCCCATAGGGACAGGGATCAGCCCCAGCATTTT. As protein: CASKPHRDRDQPQHF.

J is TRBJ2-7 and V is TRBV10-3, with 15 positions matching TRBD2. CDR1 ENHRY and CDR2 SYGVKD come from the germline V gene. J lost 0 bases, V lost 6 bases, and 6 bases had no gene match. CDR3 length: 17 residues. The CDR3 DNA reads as TGTGCCATCAGAGGGACTAGCGGGGGGCTGAGCTCCTACGAGCAGTACTTC. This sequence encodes CAIRGTSGGLSSYEQYF.

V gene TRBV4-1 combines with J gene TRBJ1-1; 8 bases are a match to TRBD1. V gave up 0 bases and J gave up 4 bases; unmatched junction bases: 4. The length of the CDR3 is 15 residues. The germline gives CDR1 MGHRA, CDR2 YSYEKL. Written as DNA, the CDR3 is TGCGCCAGCAGCCAAGACGACAGGGGAAGCACTGAAGCTTTCTTT. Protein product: CASSQDDRGSTEAFF.

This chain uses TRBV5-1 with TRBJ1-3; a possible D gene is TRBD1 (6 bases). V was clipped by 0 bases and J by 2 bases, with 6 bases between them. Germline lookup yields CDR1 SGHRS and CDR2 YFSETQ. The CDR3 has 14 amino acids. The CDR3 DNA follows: TGCGCCAGCAGCTTGGCAGGGGCTGGAAACACCATATATTTT. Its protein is CASSLAGAGNTIYF.

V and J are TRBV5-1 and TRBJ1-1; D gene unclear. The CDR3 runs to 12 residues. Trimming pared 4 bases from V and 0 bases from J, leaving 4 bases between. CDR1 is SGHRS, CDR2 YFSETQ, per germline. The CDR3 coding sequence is TGCGCCAGCAGCGCGTTGAACACTGAAGCTTTCTTT. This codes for CASSALNTEAFF.

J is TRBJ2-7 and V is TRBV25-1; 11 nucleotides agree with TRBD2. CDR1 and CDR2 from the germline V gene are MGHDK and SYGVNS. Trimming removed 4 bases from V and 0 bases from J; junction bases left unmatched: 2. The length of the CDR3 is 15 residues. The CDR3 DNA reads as TGTGCCAGCAGTGGACTAGCGGGAAGCTCCTACGAGCAGTACTTC. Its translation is CASSGLAGSSYEQYF.

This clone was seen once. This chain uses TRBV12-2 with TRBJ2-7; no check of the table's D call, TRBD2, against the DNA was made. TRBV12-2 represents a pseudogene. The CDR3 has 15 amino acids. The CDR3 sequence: CASRLDRLADDEQYF. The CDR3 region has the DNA TGTGCAAGTCGCTTAGATAGACTAGCGGATGACGAGCAGTACTTC.

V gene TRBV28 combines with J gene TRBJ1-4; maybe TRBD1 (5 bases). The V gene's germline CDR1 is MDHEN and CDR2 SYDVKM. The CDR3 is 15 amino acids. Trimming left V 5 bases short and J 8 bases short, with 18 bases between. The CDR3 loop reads CASSPPQGAGEKLFF. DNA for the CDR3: TGTGCCAGCAGTCCTCCGCAGGGTGCAGGGGAAAAACTGTTTTTT.

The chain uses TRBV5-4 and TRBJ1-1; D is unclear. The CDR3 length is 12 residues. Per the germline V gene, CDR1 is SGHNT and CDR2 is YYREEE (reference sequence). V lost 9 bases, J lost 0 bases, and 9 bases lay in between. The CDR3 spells CATMRVNTEAFF. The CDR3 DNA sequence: TGTGCCACCATGAGGGTGAACACTGAAGCTTTCTTT.

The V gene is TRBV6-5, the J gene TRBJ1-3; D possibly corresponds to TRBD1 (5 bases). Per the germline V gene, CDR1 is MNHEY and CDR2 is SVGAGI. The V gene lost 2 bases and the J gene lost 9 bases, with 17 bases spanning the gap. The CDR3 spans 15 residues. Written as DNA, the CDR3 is TGTGCCAGCAGTTACCAGGGCAGTCCAAGGTCCACCATATATTTT. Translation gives CASSYQGSPRSTIYF.

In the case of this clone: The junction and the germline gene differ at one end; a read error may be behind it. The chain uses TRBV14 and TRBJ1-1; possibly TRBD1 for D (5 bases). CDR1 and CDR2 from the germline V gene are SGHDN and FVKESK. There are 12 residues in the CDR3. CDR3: CASSQVGQLRAF. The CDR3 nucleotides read TGTGCCAGCAGCCAAGTAGGCCAGCTCAGGGCCTTT.

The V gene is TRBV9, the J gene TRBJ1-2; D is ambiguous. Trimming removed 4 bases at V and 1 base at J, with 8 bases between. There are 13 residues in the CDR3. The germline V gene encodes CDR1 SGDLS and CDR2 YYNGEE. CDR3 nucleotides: TGTGCCAGCAGCCCAGCAGGTAACTATGGCTACACCTTC. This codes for CASSPAGNYGYTF.